This entry lists 19 T cell receptor beta chains sequenced from one sample in a study of blood T cell repertoires in COVID-19. Here immunoSEQ multiplex PCR was the method, and the copy in TCRdb shows in-frame clones only, minus some. Of around 300,000 clones listed, approximately 90% are singletons. Sequences were obtained from peripheral blood. The receptors stem from a man between 18 and 29 years old with active or convalescent COVID-19.

This chain uses TRBV18 with TRBJ2-7; a weak D match, TRBD2 (5 bases). V was trimmed by 5 bases and J by 3 bases, leaving 11 bases between them. CDR1 is KGHSH and CDR2 is LQKENI in the germline V gene. CDR3 length equals 13 residues. The CDR3 DNA reads TGTGCCAGCTCATCGGGGATGTTCTACGAGCAGTACTTC. The encoded protein is CASSSGMFYEQYF.

The chain links TRBV6-5 to TRBJ2-7; 10 bases are shared with TRBD2. The CDR3 extends over 15 amino acids. Germline V lookup: CDR1 MNHEY, CDR2 SVGAGI. The V segment lost 5 bases and the J segment 2 bases; nucleotides outside the gene matches: 6. CDR3 DNA: TGTGCCAGCAGTACCGGGACTAGCGTGGCCTACGAGCAGTACTTC. This sequence encodes CASSTGTSVAYEQYF.

This chain links TRBV2 with TRBJ1-6; 11 bases match TRBD1. V trimming: 4 bases; J trimming: 10 bases; junction bases outside the gene matches: 9. Germline V gene data show CDR1 as SNHLY and CDR2 as FYNNEI. This CDR3 spans 16 amino acids. The CDR3 loop is CASSGLRGTGGSPLHF. CDR3 nucleotides: TGTGCCAGCAGTGGTCTGCGCGGGACAGGGGGGTCACCCCTCCACTTT. Full variable domain (outside the CDR3, taken from reference TRBV2 and TRBJ1-6): EPEVTQTPSHQVTQMGQEVILRCVPISNHLYFYWYRQILGQKVEFLVSFYNNEISEKSEIFDDQFSVERPDGSNFTLKIRSTKLEDSAMYFCASSGLRGTGGSPLHFGNGTRLTVT.

The J gene is TRBJ1-1, the V gene TRBV29-1; 10 bases map to TRBD1. The CDR3 extends over 13 amino acids. Germline lookup yields CDR1 SQVTM and CDR2 ANQGSEA. V lost 8 bases to trimming and J lost 3 bases; unmatched junction nucleotides: 6. CDR3 DNA sequence: TGCAGCAAGACAGGGGGCGCGGACACTGAAGCTTTCTTT. This codes for CSKTGGADTEAFF.

V usage is TRBV11-2 and J usage is TRBJ2-3; 7 nucleotides line up with TRBD2. CDR3 size: 15 residues. CDR1 SGHAT and CDR2 FQNNGV come from the germline V gene. The junction had 2 bases not matched to a gene; V was cut back by 2 bases and J by 0 bases. CDR3 sequence reads: CASSLIGRSTDTQYF. The CDR3 DNA follows: TGTGCCAGCAGCTTAATCGGGAGGAGCACAGATACGCAGTATTTT.

The chain uses TRBV29-1 and TRBJ1-2, with D tentatively TRBD1 (6 bases). V gave up 4 bases and J gave up 13 bases, with 25 bases separating them. Germline CDR1 is SQVTM and CDR2 is ANQGSEA. CDR3 length equals 14 residues. CDR3 sequence reads: CSVVSLGQGRVGTF. In nucleotides, the CDR3 is TGCAGCGTTGTTTCTTTGGGACAAGGGAGAGTCGGCACCTTC.

This clone was counted between two and nine times. This chain uses TRBV12-3 or TRBV12-4 with TRBJ2-7; no reliable D call. The germline V and J ends were trimmed by 5 bases and 4 bases, with 6 bases remaining between them. This CDR3 spans 11 amino acids. The CDR3 here is CASSDIYEQYF. The CDR3 region has the DNA TGTGCCAGCAGTGACATATACGAGCAGTACTTC.

The chain combines TRBV4-1 with TRBJ1-5; 8 bases align to TRBD1. The junction had 0 bases not matched to a gene; V was cut back by 4 bases and J by 4 bases. The V gene's germline CDR1 is MGHRA and CDR2 YSYEKL. This CDR3 has 13 amino acids. The CDR3 here is CASSRTGNQPQHF. In DNA form, the CDR3 reads TGCGCCAGCAGCCGGACAGGGAATCAGCCCCAGCATTTT.

V gene TRBV7-2 combines with J gene TRBJ1-5, with TRBD1 as a possible D gene (5 bases). Germline-derived CDR1 and CDR2 are SGHTA and FQGNSA. Trimming pared 1 base from V and 5 bases from J, leaving 12 bases between. This CDR3 is 15 amino acids long. CDR3 coding DNA: TGTGCCAGCAGCTTAGATGGGCGGGGGTATCAGCCCCAGCATTTT. Its protein is CASSLDGRGYQPQHF.

The rearrangement uses TRBV5-6 and TRBJ2-1, with 7 bases lining up with TRBD1. In germline, CDR1 is SGHDT, CDR2 YYEEEE. The CDR3 is made up of 15 amino acids. The ends lost 3 bases at V and 0 bases at J; junction bases unmatched: 3. The CDR3 DNA is TGTGCCAGCAGCTCGGGACAGAGCTCCTACAATGAGCAGTTCTTC. This codes for CASSSGQSSYNEQFF.

The chain employs TRBV19 and TRBJ2-5; perhaps TRBD2 as D (5 bases). Germline V gives CDR1 LNHDA, CDR2 SQIVND (reference sequence). V was cut by 1 base and J by 5 bases, with 14 bases left in between. The CDR3 length is 15 residues. The CDR3 here is CASSIASGSPETQYF. The CDR3 nucleotides read TGTGCCAGTAGTATAGCGTCGGGGAGTCCTGAGACCCAGTACTTC.

The chain recombines TRBV7-3 with TRBJ2-1; D is perhaps TRBD1 (6 bases). The V end lost 5 bases, the J end lost 6 bases, and 11 bases lay between the germline ends. The germline CDR1 and CDR2 sequences are SGHTA and FQGTGA. There are 13 residues in the CDR3. For the CDR3, the DNA is TGTGCCAGCAGCAAAGGGGGACCCAATGAGCAGTTCTTC. It encodes CASSKGGPNEQFF.

This chain connects TRBV19 to TRBJ1-5, with D possibly TRBD1 on 5 matching bases. The germline V and J ends were trimmed by 1 base and 7 bases, with 14 bases remaining between them. Germline CDR1 and CDR2: LNHDA and SQIVND (reference sequence). This CDR3 comprises 15 residues. DNA of the CDR3: TGTGCCAGTAGTATAGTACCGGGCAGGGCGCAGCCCCAGCATTTT. This encodes CASSIVPGRAQPQHF.

The V call is TRBV5-6, the J call TRBJ2-7, with a possible D match to TRBD2 (6 bases). Germline CDR1 reads SGHDT; CDR2 reads YYEEEE. V lost 4 bases to trimming and J lost 2 bases, with 16 bases between them. This CDR3 spans 15 amino acids. The CDR3 DNA sequence: TGTGCCAGCAGCCTGGGGACCCCGGGGGCCTACGAGCAGTACTTC. This encodes CASSLGTPGAYEQYF.

In DNA form, the CDR3 reads TGTGCCAGTAGTATAGACCGGGACAGGGGACGCTACACCTTC. Its protein product is CASSIDRDRGRYTF. The chain couples TRBV19 to TRBJ1-2; 10 bases are a match to TRBD1. Trimming at V came to 0 bases and at J to 9 bases, leaving 4 bases not matched to a gene. This CDR3 is 14 amino acids long. From germline, CDR1 is LNHDA and CDR2 SQIVND (reference sequence).

The genes are TRBV4-1 and TRBJ2-3; D is possibly TRBD2 (6 bases). This CDR3 is 16 amino acids long. In germline, CDR1 is MGHRA, CDR2 YSYEKL. The V gene lost 3 bases and the J gene lost 3 bases, with 16 bases spanning the gap. Written as DNA, the CDR3 is TGCGCCAGCAGCCAGGGGGATGCGGGGCCAACAGATACGCAGTATTTT. Encoded protein: CASSQGDAGPTDTQYF.

In its sample, this clone was seen once. The V call is TRBV11-2, the J call TRBJ2-7, with a tentative D call TRBD2 (6 bases). V was cut by 3 bases and J by 3 bases, with 15 bases left in between. The CDR3 loop spans 15 amino acids. CDR1 is SGHAT, CDR2 FQNNGV, per germline. CDR3 sequence reads: CASSFGTDAHYEQYF. The CDR3 coding sequence is TGTGCCAGCAGCTTTGGGACTGACGCCCACTACGAGCAGTACTTC. The variable domain in full, completed from reference TRBV11-2 and TRBJ2-7, reads EAGVAQSPRYKIIEKRQSVAFWCNPISGHATLYWYQQILGQGPKLLIQFQNNGVVDDSQLPKDRFSAERLKGVDSTLKIQPAKLEDSAVYLCASSFGTDAHYEQYFGPGTRLTVT.

V is TRBV5-4 and J is TRBJ2-5; D may be TRBD2 (6 bases). Germline V gene data show CDR1 as SGHNT and CDR2 as YYREEE (reference sequence). CDR3 length equals 14 residues. V shed 4 bases and J shed 4 bases, with 14 bases lying between them. CDR3 in DNA: TGTGCCAGCAGCCGCGGGACTGATTCAGAGACCCAGTACTTC. Its protein product is CASSRGTDSETQYF.

This chain uses TRBV28 with TRBJ1-2; possible D gene TRBD1, 5 bases. The CDR3 spans 15 residues. Germline assignment: CDR1 MDHEN and CDR2 SYDVKM. Trimming removed 5 bases at V and 2 bases at J, with 15 bases between. The CDR3 DNA reads as TGTGCCAGCAGTCTCGGGACCGGAGGGAACTATGGCTACACCTTC. Translated, it gives CASSLGTGGNYGYTF.